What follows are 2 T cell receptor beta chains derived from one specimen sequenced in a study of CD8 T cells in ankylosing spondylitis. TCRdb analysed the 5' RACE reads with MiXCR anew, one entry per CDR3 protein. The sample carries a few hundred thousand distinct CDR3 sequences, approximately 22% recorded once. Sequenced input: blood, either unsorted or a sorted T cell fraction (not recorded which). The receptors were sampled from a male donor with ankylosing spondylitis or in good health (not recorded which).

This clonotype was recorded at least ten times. The CDR3 DNA is TGCAGCGTTGAAGATTCCCCCGGGGGGACCTACAATGAGCAGTTCTTC. Translation gives CSVEDSPGGTYNEQFF. The chain couples TRBV29-1 to TRBJ2-1; TRBD2 matches at 7 bases. The germline gives CDR1 SQVTM, CDR2 ANQGSEA. The CDR3 covers 16 residues. With 0 bases clipped from V and 2 bases from J, the junction kept 7 bases outside the gene matches.

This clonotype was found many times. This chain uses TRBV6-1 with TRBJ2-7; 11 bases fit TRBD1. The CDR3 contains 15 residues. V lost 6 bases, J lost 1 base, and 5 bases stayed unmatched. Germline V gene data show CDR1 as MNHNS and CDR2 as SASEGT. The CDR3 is CASRPGQGASYEQYF. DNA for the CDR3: TGTGCCAGCAGACCTGGACAGGGGGCTTCCTACGAGCAGTACTTC.